This T cell receptor (beta chain) was recorded in a study of untreated major depressive disorder. Overall study results and limits: CD4+ T cells from depressed patients used TRBV05-01 (Vbeta 5.1) more often than controls.

Details on this clone: Its cognate antigen is unknown.

The CDR3 is 18 residues long. From germline, CDR1 is MNHNS and CDR2 SASEGT. Trimming removed 3 bases at V and 0 bases at J, with 18 bases between. Sequenced by immunoSEQ multiplex PCR; TCRdb stores in-frame clones only, minus some. The sample shows 10,000 to 15,000 clones, around nine tenths of them seen only once. The chain carries TRBV6-1 and TRBJ1-5; D is unresolved. The TCR was taken from a woman in her 30s with major depressive disorder. The sequencing input was CD4+ T cells from PBMCs. The CDR3 DNA reads as TGTGCCAGCAGTGACTGGGCGCTGAACCAATATAGCAATCAGCCCCAGCATTTT. This encodes CASSDWALNQYSNQPQHF.